Following are 31 T cell receptor beta chains from one sample sequenced in a study of cytomegalovirus exposure and HLA in healthy donors. The PCR ran on 60 Vbeta and 13 Jbeta primers. The data were produced by immunoSEQ multiplex PCR, yet TCRdb's version contains in-frame clones alone and is incomplete. The sample holds approximately 100,000 clones, 73% seen once. The material sequenced was PBMCs. The receptor set was obtained from a middle-aged man in good health and CMV-seronegative.

The chain joins TRBV7-2 to TRBJ2-7; 8 nucleotides align to TRBD1. The V gene end was trimmed by 8 bases and the J gene end by 1 base; junction bases not matched to a gene: 1. In germline, CDR1 is SGHTA, CDR2 FQGNSA. The CDR3 covers 12 residues. The CDR3 region has the DNA TGTGCCAGCGGACAGGGTTCCTACGAGCAGTACTTC. Translation: CASGQGSYEQYF. Drawing the rest from reference TRBV7-2 and TRBJ2-7, the complete variable domain is GAGVSQSPSNKVTEKGKDVELRCDPISGHTALYWYRQSLGQGLEFLIYFQGNSAPDKSGLPSDRFSAERTGGSVSTLTIQRTQQEDSAVYLCASGQGSYEQYFGPGTRLTVT.

The chain is built from TRBV6-6 and TRBJ2-2; the D is unclear. V lost 2 bases to trimming and J lost 0 bases, with 10 bases between them. Germline CDR1 reads MNHNY; CDR2 reads SVGAGI (reference sequence). This CDR3 spans 16 amino acids. Here the CDR3 DNA reads TGTGCCAGCAGTTACGGCGGCCCCGCGAACACCGGGGAGCTGTTTTTT. This gives the protein CASSYGGPANTGELFF.

The CDR3 DNA reads as TGTGCCAGCAGCGAGGGGACAGCGGTGCAGTACTTC. Translating it yields CASSEGTAVQYF. This rearrangement joins TRBV28 to TRBJ2-7; TRBD1 matches at 7 bases. CDR1 and CDR2 (germline): MDHEN, SYDVKM. There are 12 residues in the CDR3. The trim removed 6 bases at V and 9 bases at J, leaving 8 bases unmatched.

The genes are TRBV5-4 and TRBJ1-6; weak D call: TRBD1 (6 bases). This CDR3 contains 15 residues. V was clipped by 4 bases and J by 6 bases, with 14 bases between them. Germline lookup yields CDR1 SGHNT and CDR2 YYREEE (reference sequence). CDR3 sequence: CASSASGAGNSPLHF. DNA for the CDR3: TGTGCCAGCAGCGCTTCAGGGGCAGGTAATTCACCCCTCCACTTT.

The chain is built from TRBV4-3 and TRBJ2-7, with TRBD1 matching over 7 bases. The CDR3 covers 14 residues. CDR1 LGHNA and CDR2 YSLEER come from the germline V gene. The ends lost 0 bases at V and 5 bases at J; junction bases unmatched: 4. CDR3 sequence: CASSQDHGQDEQYF. CDR3 coding DNA: TGCGCCAGCAGCCAAGACCATGGACAGGACGAGCAGTACTTC.

The chain is built from TRBV19 and TRBJ2-3, with D possibly TRBD1 on 5 matching bases. The CDR3 has 13 amino acids. Germline V gives CDR1 LNHDA, CDR2 SQIVND (reference sequence). V lost 9 bases to trimming and J lost 0 bases, with 10 bases between them. The CDR3 region is CASRAGSTDTQYF. The CDR3 DNA reads as TGTGCCAGCAGGGCAGGCAGCACAGATACGCAGTATTTT.

This rearrangement joins TRBV13 to TRBJ1-5; D gene ambiguous. V was shortened by 7 bases and J by 6 bases, with 10 bases between the two germline ends. The V gene's germline CDR1 is PRHDT and CDR2 FYEKMQ (reference sequence). CDR3 length: 12 residues. The CDR3 DNA sequence: TGTGCCAGCACCAGAGGGAGTCAGCCCCAGCATTTT. Amino acids: CASTRGSQPQHF.

The V gene is TRBV6-4, the J gene TRBJ1-3, with D tentatively TRBD1 (5 bases). This CDR3 has 16 amino acids. Germline V gene data show CDR1 as MRHNA and CDR2 as SNTAGT. V was trimmed by 7 bases and J by 3 bases, leaving 19 bases between them. CDR3 DNA sequence: TGTGCCAGCACCGGAATTCAGGGCTACGTTGGAAACACCATATATTTT. This gives the protein CASTGIQGYVGNTIYF.

V usage is TRBV19 and J usage is TRBJ1-3; D is perhaps TRBD1 (6 bases). Germline loops: CDR1 LNHDA, CDR2 SQIVND (reference sequence). Deletions cut 7 bases from V and 0 bases from J, with 13 bases between. This CDR3 comprises 15 residues. The CDR3 nucleotides are TGTGCCAGTATCCCGGGACACGGCTCTGGAAACACCATATATTTT. It encodes CASIPGHGSGNTIYF.

The chain is built from TRBV4-2 and TRBJ1-2, with TRBD1 identical over 8 bases. With V trimmed by 3 bases and J by 5 bases, 5 bases remained unmatched. The CDR3 consists of 14 residues. Germline V gene sequence: CDR1 LGHNA, CDR2 YNFKEQ. The CDR3 DNA reads as TGTGCCAGCAGCCACCTGACAGGGGTGTATGGCTACACCTTC. This sequence encodes CASSHLTGVYGYTF.

Worth noting for this clone: The junction and the germline gene differ at one end; a read error may be behind it. V and J are TRBV4-3 and TRBJ1-5, with D hard to call. The germline V gene has CDR1 LGHNA and CDR2 YSLEER. The CDR3 spans 17 residues. The CDR3 spells CASSQDRQEYSNRPQHF. CDR3 in DNA: TGCGCCAGCAGCCAAGATCGGCAAGAGTATAGCAATCGGCCCCAGCATTTT.

V usage is TRBV6-5 and J usage is TRBJ1-5; perhaps TRBD1 as D (6 bases). The V gene's germline CDR1 is MNHEY and CDR2 SVGAGI. The CDR3 is 15 residues long. V lost 6 bases, J lost 7 bases, and 19 bases lay in between. The CDR3 sequence: CASSPNGGAWQPQHF. The CDR3 bases are TGTGCCAGCAGCCCTAATGGGGGGGCCTGGCAGCCCCAGCATTTT.

The chain combines TRBV28 with TRBJ1-2; 11 bases match TRBD1. From germline, CDR1 is MDHEN and CDR2 SYDVKM. The CDR3 covers 16 residues. J gave up 7 bases and V 1 base, and 8 bases lay outside the gene matches. The CDR3 DNA follows: TGTGCCAGCAGTTTATTTCTAGGGACAGGGGGATTTGGCTACACCTTC. Its translation: CASSLFLGTGGFGYTF.

The rearrangement links TRBV4-1 to TRBJ1-4, with unresolved D. Germline V lookup: CDR1 MGHRA, CDR2 YSYEKL. V shed 4 bases and J shed 6 bases, with 12 bases lying between them. The CDR3 sequence is 14 residues long. The CDR3 bases are TGCGCCAGCAGCCCACGCCAGTATGATGAAAAACTGTTTTTT. It translates to CASSPRQYDEKLFF.

The chain couples TRBV9 to TRBJ1-5; D is undetermined. With 0 bases removed from V and 7 bases from J, the gap between germline ends came to 8 bases. The germline V gene encodes CDR1 SGDLS and CDR2 YYNGEE. The CDR3 length is 13 residues. The CDR3 here is CASSVDSGQPQHF. Here the CDR3 DNA reads TGTGCCAGCAGCGTAGACAGCGGGCAGCCCCAGCATTTT.

The chain employs TRBV7-2 and TRBJ2-3; 7 positions match TRBD2. Trimming removed 2 bases from V and 8 bases from J; junction bases left unmatched: 7. This CDR3 region has 14 residues. Germline assignment: CDR1 SGHTA and CDR2 FQGNSA. The CDR3 DNA sequence: TGTGCCAGCAGCTTAAAGGACTGGGGGGGTACGCAGTATTTT. Amino acid sequence: CASSLKDWGGTQYF.

The CDR3 bases are TGCAGTGGCGGGAGCACAGATACGCAGTATTTT. The encoded protein is CSGGSTDTQYF. The chain recombines TRBV20-1 with TRBJ2-3; tentative D call: TRBD2 (5 bases). There are 11 residues in the CDR3. V gave up 7 bases and J gave up 0 bases, with 5 bases separating them. CDR1 is DFQATT and CDR2 is SNEGSKA in the germline V gene (reference sequence).

The chain links TRBV4-1 to TRBJ1-6, with D possibly being TRBD1 (6 bases). The CDR3 totals 16 residues. Germline V gene lookup returns CDR1 MGHRA and CDR2 YSYEKL. V dropped 0 bases and J dropped 10 bases, with 16 bases sitting between them. Here the CDR3 DNA reads TGCGCCAGCAGCCAAGATCCAAGAGGGGGTGGGTCACCCCTCCACTTT. Its translation is CASSQDPRGGGSPLHF.

This chain uses TRBV16 with TRBJ1-6, with D hard to call. Per the germline V gene, CDR1 is KGHSY and CDR2 is FQNENV. CDR3 length equals 14 residues. With 4 bases removed from V and 10 bases from J, the gap between germline ends came to 14 bases. In nucleotides, the CDR3 is TGTGCCAGCAGCCGAGAATCTCCGGGGTCACCCCTCCACTTT. Translated, it gives CASSRESPGSPLHF.

As regards this clone: One end of the junction does not line up with germline, which may come from a read error. V usage is TRBV7-7 and J usage is TRBJ2-2; the match to TRBD1 covers 7 bases. CDR1 SSHAT and CDR2 FNYEAQ come from the germline V gene (reference sequence). CDR3 size: 14 residues. CDR3 sequence: CASSLETGTGELFF. The CDR3 coding sequence is TGTGCTAGCAGCTTAGAGACAGGGACCGGGGAGCTGTTTTTT.

This chain links TRBV29-1 with TRBJ1-2; TRBD1 matches 7 bases. Germline assignment: CDR1 SQVTM and CDR2 ANQGSEA. The CDR3 loop spans 13 amino acids. V dropped 6 bases and J dropped 4; count of bases not matched to a gene: 8. The CDR3 bases are TGCAGCGTGACGACAGGGACGCGCTATGGCTACACCTTC. This translates into CSVTTGTRYGYTF.

This clone was observed a few times. In nucleotides, the CDR3 is TGCGCCAGCAGCCAAGGGTTCAGTAGCCACGAGCAGTACTTC. This gives the protein CASSQGFSSHEQYF. The chain has TRBV4-3 and TRBJ2-5, with D uncertain. The J call is doubtful: the DNA matches TRBJ2-7 better. This CDR3 has 14 amino acids. Germline assignment: CDR1 LGHNA and CDR2 YSLEER.

V gene TRBV6-1 combines with J gene TRBJ2-1, with D hard to call. The CDR3 totals 11 residues. The V end lost 3 bases, the J end lost 6 bases, and 3 bases lay between the germline ends. The V gene's germline CDR1 is MNHNS and CDR2 SASEGT. CDR3 DNA sequence: TGTGCCAGCAGTGACAGCAATGAGCAGTTCTTC. It translates to CASSDSNEQFF.

V and J are TRBV11-2 and TRBJ1-2; D is undetermined. V gave up 1 base and J gave up 3 bases, with 18 bases separating them. Germline values: CDR1 SGHAT, CDR2 FQNNGV. This CDR3 has 17 residues. The CDR3 nucleotides read TGTGCCAGCAGCTTAGGCGAGTCCTCCTCTATTTACTATGGCTACACCTTC. It translates to CASSLGESSSIYYGYTF. Combining the CDR3 with reference TRBV11-2 and TRBJ1-2 gives the whole variable domain EAGVAQSPRYKIIEKRQSVAFWCNPISGHATLYWYQQILGQGPKLLIQFQNNGVVDDSQLPKDRFSAERLKGVDSTLKIQPAKLEDSAVYLCASSLGESSSIYYGYTFGSGTRLTVV.

CDR3 DNA sequence: TGTGCCAGCCTCACGGAGTCTCACGAGCAGTACTTC. Its translation is CASLTESHEQYF. The chain uses TRBV21-1 and TRBJ2-7; the table's D call TRBD2 went unverified against the DNA. TRBV21-1 is labeled a pseudogene. CDR3 size: 12 residues.

Details on this clone: The sample carries other DNA sequences with the same CDR3. The chain couples TRBV2 to TRBJ1-5; 10 bases match TRBD1. J gave up 4 bases and V 8 bases, and 5 bases lay outside the gene matches. Germline V CDR1 and CDR2: SNHLY, FYNNEI. The CDR3 is 14 residues long. CDR3 residues: CASSRDRGNQPQHF. The CDR3, as DNA: TGTGCCAGCTCCCGGGACAGGGGTAATCAGCCCCAGCATTTT.

The genes are TRBV4-2 and TRBJ2-1, with a possible D match to TRBD2 (5 bases). V lost 0 bases, J lost 1 base, and 16 bases lay in between. The CDR3 is 18 amino acids. In germline, CDR1 is LGHNA, CDR2 YNFKEQ. CDR3 residues: CASSQDLAGGGSYNEQFF. CDR3 bases: TGTGCCAGCAGCCAAGATTTGGCAGGTGGCGGGTCCTACAATGAGCAGTTCTTC.

The chain links TRBV27 to TRBJ2-1, with D unclear. Germline V lookup: CDR1 MNHEY, CDR2 SMNVEV (reference sequence). The CDR3 contains 12 residues. V lost 6 bases and J lost 6, with 9 bases in between. The DNA of the CDR3 is TGTGCCAGCAGCCGTTCGGGCAATGAGCAGTTCTTC. Translated: CASSRSGNEQFF.

In DNA form, the CDR3 reads TGTGCCAGCAGCTTAATGCCGCGGGCTAGCGGACCCAATGAGCAGTTCTTC. Translating gives CASSLMPRASGPNEQFF. This chain uses TRBV7-6 with TRBJ2-1; 7 nucleotides agree with TRBD2. Germline lookup yields CDR1 SGHVS and CDR2 FNYEAQ. CDR3 size: 17 residues. The junction had 13 bases not matched to a gene; V was cut back by 2 bases and J by 6 bases.

The chain carries TRBV4-3 and TRBJ1-2; D is perhaps TRBD1 (6 bases). Trimming cost V 1 base and J 8 bases, with 17 bases left between them. Germline CDR1 LGHNA, CDR2 YSLEER. The CDR3 has 15 amino acids. CDR3 bases: TGCGCCAGCAGCCAAGTGGAAGACAGGCTGGGGGGCTACACCTTC. This translates into CASSQVEDRLGGYTF.

The chain uses TRBV15 and TRBJ2-3, with TRBD2 matching over 10 bases. This CDR3 spans 14 amino acids. Looked up from germline, CDR1 is LNHNV and CDR2 is YYDKDF (reference sequence). V was pared by 2 bases and J by 6 bases, with 2 bases of the junction left unmatched. CDR3 amino acids: CATSRLAGEDTQYF. CDR3 sequence (DNA): TGTGCCACCAGCAGACTAGCGGGGGAGGATACGCAGTATTTT. The full variable domain, its missing parts supplied by reference TRBV15 and TRBJ2-3, is DAMVIQNPRYQVTQFGKPVTLSCSQTLNHNVMYWYQQKSSQAPKLLFHYYDKDFNNEADTPDNFQSRRPNTSFCFLDIRSPGLGDTAMYLCATSRLAGEDTQYFGPGTRLTVL.